The entry below gives a single T cell receptor (beta chain) sequence along with its context. The sample belongs to a study of shared clonotypes between healthy human individuals. Naive CD8 cells comprised CD45RO-negative, CCR7-positively selected cells, excluding terminally differentiated effector memory CD45RA+ cells. Method: immunoSEQ multiplex PCR; TCRdb's copy keeps in-frame clones and lacks some. Of hundreds of thousands of clones detected, 95% appear once; the ten largest clones hold 0.11%. V shed 5 bases, J shed 4 bases, and the junction held 12 bases outside the gene matches. The CDR3 loop spans 16 amino acids. Looked up from germline, CDR1 is MNHEY and CDR2 is SMNVEV (reference sequence).

Sequenced sample: naive CD8+ T cells sorted from blood. The receptor was isolated from a woman in her thirties in good health. The rearrangement links TRBV27 to TRBJ2-7, with 9 bases lining up with TRBD2. CDR3 amino acids: CASSPLGEREVYEQYF. The DNA for the CDR3 is TGTGCCAGCAGTCCTCTGGGCGAGCGGGAGGTTTACGAGCAGTACTTC.